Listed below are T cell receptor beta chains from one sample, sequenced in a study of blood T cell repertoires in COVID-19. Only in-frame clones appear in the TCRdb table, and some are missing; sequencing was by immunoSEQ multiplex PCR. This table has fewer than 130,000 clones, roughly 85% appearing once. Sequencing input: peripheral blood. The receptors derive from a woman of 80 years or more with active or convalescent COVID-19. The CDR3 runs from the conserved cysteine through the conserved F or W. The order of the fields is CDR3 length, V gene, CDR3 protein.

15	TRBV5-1	CASSLDGNSNQPQHF
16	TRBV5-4	CASSSPPGQGFHGYTF
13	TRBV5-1	CASRSTGYNGYTF
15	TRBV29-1	CSVGQGQSSYNEQFF
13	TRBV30	CAWKGGVRYGYTF
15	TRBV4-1	CASSRIDRDQETQYF
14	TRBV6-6	CASSHQGKSYEQYF
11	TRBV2	CASSYEGVVYF
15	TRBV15	CATSRDSGTYNEQFF
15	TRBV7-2	CASSFGLAGVGEQYF
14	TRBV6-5	CASKVTGNLYEQYF
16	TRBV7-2	CASSLEAGASAGELFF
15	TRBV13	CASSLGGAVSYEQYF
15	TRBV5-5	CASSRDRGTGNTIYF
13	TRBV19	CASRDRVSYEQYF
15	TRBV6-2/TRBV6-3	CASSYRDSSNEKLFF
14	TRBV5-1	CASSLIAGGWEQYF
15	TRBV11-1	CASSLRPSEFGTQYF
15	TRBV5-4	CASSLRGSSYNEQFF
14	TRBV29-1	CSVGGLLNPYEQYF
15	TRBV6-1	CASSEASTGFQPQHF
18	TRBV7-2	CASSLVRHGAGGLPSLFF
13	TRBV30	CAWSATGNYGYTF
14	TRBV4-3	CASSPRQGNYGYTF
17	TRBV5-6	CASSAGTGGAYSYGYTF
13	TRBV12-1	CASSQGQGYEQYF
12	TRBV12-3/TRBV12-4	CASSLRAYEQYF
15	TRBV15	CATSRDKGAGQPQHF
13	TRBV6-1	CASNGQGGTEAFF
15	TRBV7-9	CASSYSGRSSYEQYF
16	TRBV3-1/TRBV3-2	CASSQMPSGNTDTQYF
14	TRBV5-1	CASSSGSSYNEQFF
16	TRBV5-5	CASSFNTFRSNYGYTF
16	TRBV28	CASRRTGTVNTGELFF
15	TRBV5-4	CASSSGQGNTGELFF
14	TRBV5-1	CASSPSGTYDGYTF
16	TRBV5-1	CASSLVQGLLNTEAFF
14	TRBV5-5	CASSSSGLWREQFF
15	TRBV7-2	CASSLEGAYTGELFF
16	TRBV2	CASSARTGGSNQPQHF
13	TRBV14	CASSQDQNTEAFF
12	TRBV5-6	CASSRLGYEQFF
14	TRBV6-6	CASSYGQVNTEAFF
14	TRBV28	CASSLDRPPYEQYF
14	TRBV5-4	CASSLPSGGETQYF
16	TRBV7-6	CASSSGLASGPRELFF
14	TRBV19	CASSRGEGNSPLHF